Presented here are 14 T cell receptor beta chains from one specimen sequenced in a study of blood T cell repertoires in COVID-19. Sequenced by immunoSEQ multiplex PCR; TCRdb stores in-frame clones only, minus some. The data contain about 120,000 clones, more than 75% of them seen just once; the ten biggest clones take up 25% to 30%. Sequenced input: peripheral blood. These receptors were collected from a woman in her sixties or seventies with acute or convalescent COVID-19.

This clone has a handful of counts. This sequence joins TRBV14 and TRBJ2-7; D might be TRBD1 (5 bases). This CDR3 is 13 amino acids long. The V and J ends lost 0 bases and 3 bases respectively, with 6 bases between them. CDR1 and CDR2 (germline): SGHDN, FVKESK. This CDR3 is CASSQDRDYEQYF. The CDR3 DNA is TGTGCCAGCAGCCAAGACAGGGACTACGAGCAGTACTTC. Based on the CDR3 plus reference TRBV14 and TRBJ2-7, the full variable domain is EAGVTQFPSHSVIEKGQTVTLRCDPISGHDNLYWYRRVMGKEIKFLLHFVKESKQDESGMPNNRFLAERTGGTYSTLKVQPAELEDSGVYFCASSQDRDYEQYFGPGTRLTVT.

The chain employs TRBV27 and TRBJ1-4; TRBD1 matches at 8 bases. Trimming removed 5 bases from V and 6 bases from J; junction bases left unmatched: 11. CDR3 length: 16 amino acids. Germline-derived CDR1 and CDR2 are MNHEY and SMNVEV (reference sequence). CDR3 sequence reads: CASSRTTGVTYEKLFF. The CDR3 bases are TGTGCCAGCAGTCGGACGACAGGGGTTACCTATGAAAAACTGTTTTTT.

V and J are TRBV7-9 and TRBJ2-7; TRBD2 might be the D (5 bases). CDR1 is SEHNR, CDR2 FQNEAQ, per germline (reference sequence). The V gene lost 1 base and the J gene lost 5 bases, with 12 bases spanning the gap. This CDR3 comprises 14 residues. As DNA, the CDR3 is TGTGCCAGCAGCTTAGAAGGGATCGGGAACGAGCAGTACTTC. This encodes CASSLEGIGNEQYF.

The CDR3 DNA reads TGTGCCAGCAGAGCCCGGGGTGTGAGCAATCAGCCCCAGCATTTT. As protein: CASRARGVSNQPQHF. The J gene is TRBJ1-5, the V gene TRBV6-5; D is undetermined. The V gene's germline CDR1 is MNHEY and CDR2 SVGAGI. V shed 6 bases and J shed 1 base, with 13 bases lying between them. This CDR3 is 15 amino acids long.

J is TRBJ1-2 and V is TRBV2, with D hard to call. The CDR3 has 13 amino acids. V lost 6 bases, J lost 8 bases, and 16 bases lay in between. Germline CDR1 is SNHLY and CDR2 is FYNNEI. The chain's CDR3 is CASSLSGTSGYTF. In DNA, the CDR3 is TGTGCCAGCAGCTTAAGCGGAACATCCGGCTACACCTTC.

V is TRBV13 and J is TRBJ1-3; TRBD1 agrees at 9 bases. The CDR3 runs 16 residues. After removal of 0 bases from V and 4 bases from J, the junction contained 4 bases not matched to a gene. The germline V gene encodes CDR1 PRHDT and CDR2 FYEKMQ (reference sequence). The CDR3 sequence: CASSLGQGAVGNTIYF. CDR3 nucleotides: TGTGCCAGCAGCTTAGGACAGGGGGCAGTAGGAAACACCATATATTTT. Looking up the rest from reference TRBV13 and TRBJ1-3 gives the full variable domain: AAGVIQSPRHLIKEKRETATLKCYPIPRHDTVYWYQQGPGQDPQFLISFYEKMQSDKGSIPDRFSAQQFSDYHSELNMSSLELGDSALYFCASSLGQGAVGNTIYFGEGSWLTVV.

This rearrangement joins TRBV28 to TRBJ2-7, with TRBD2 matching over 8 bases. This CDR3 comprises 16 residues. Unmatched junction bases numbered 10, after V lost 2 bases and J lost 4 bases. Germline V gives CDR1 MDHEN, CDR2 SYDVKM. CDR3 amino acids: CASSLLFGGAGYEQYF. The DNA for the CDR3 is TGTGCCAGCAGTTTACTTTTCGGGGGGGCCGGGTACGAGCAGTACTTC.

The rearrangement uses TRBV18 and TRBJ1-6; D is perhaps TRBD1 (6 bases). With 3 bases removed from V and 9 bases from J, the gap between germline ends came to 18 bases. Germline loops: CDR1 KGHSH, CDR2 LQKENI. The CDR3 consists of 16 residues. CDR3: CASSPPGGASGSPLHF. CDR3 bases: TGTGCCAGCTCACCCCCCGGGGGGGCGTCGGGTTCACCCCTCCACTTT.

V and J are TRBV19 and TRBJ1-6, with 8 bases matching TRBD1. This CDR3 has 14 residues. Germline V lookup: CDR1 LNHDA, CDR2 SQIVND (reference sequence). V trimming: 3 bases; J trimming: 9 bases; junction bases outside the gene matches: 4. The CDR3 protein is CASSMGQAGSPLHF. CDR3 bases: TGTGCCAGTAGTATGGGACAGGCTGGTTCACCCCTCCACTTT.

This sequence joins TRBV5-5 and TRBJ1-6; TRBD1 matches 9 bases. J was trimmed by 6 bases and V by 4 bases; bases with no gene match: 2. Germline V lookup: CDR1 SGHKS, CDR2 YYEKEE (reference sequence). The CDR3 has 14 residues. The CDR3 DNA follows: TGTGCCAGCAGCCTGGGACAGGGTAATTCACCCCTCCACTTT. Translation gives CASSLGQGNSPLHF. Supplemented by reference TRBV5-5 and TRBJ1-6, the full variable domain reads DAGVTQSPTHLIKTRGQQVTLRCSPISGHKSVSWYQQVLGQGPQFIFQYYEKEERGRGNFPDRFSARQFPNYSSELNVNALLLGDSALYLCASSLGQGNSPLHFGNGTRLTVT.

This clone was counted a single time. The chain has TRBV7-9 and TRBJ1-2, with D possibly TRBD1 on 5 matching bases. From germline, CDR1 is SEHNR and CDR2 FQNEAQ (reference sequence). The CDR3 is 15 amino acids. V lost 8 bases and J lost 0, with 16 bases in between. The CDR3 nucleotides are TGTGCCAGCTTCGACAGCCGTAGAGCTAACTATGGCTACACCTTC. This gives the protein CASFDSRRANYGYTF.

The chain employs TRBV4-1 and TRBJ1-5; no firm D call. V lost 1 base and J 2 bases, leaving 6 bases between the germline ends. The germline V gene has CDR1 MGHRA and CDR2 YSYEKL. The CDR3 runs 14 residues. This CDR3 reads CASSQVAGNQPQHF. The CDR3, as DNA: TGCGCCAGCAGCCAAGTGGCCGGCAATCAGCCCCAGCATTTT.

This clone appeared a few times. The V and J genes are TRBV7-2 and TRBJ2-1, with D tentatively TRBD2 (6 bases). The CDR3 loop spans 15 amino acids. Germline V gene lookup returns CDR1 SGHTA and CDR2 FQGNSA. Trimming took 5 bases from V and 2 from J, leaving 13 bases between them. CDR3 DNA sequence: TGTGCCAGCAGCAGAGCCGGGACTGCCTACAATGAGCAGTTCTTC. This gives the protein CASSRAGTAYNEQFF.

This chain joins TRBV18 and TRBJ1-4, with 8 nucleotides matching TRBD1. V gave up 4 bases and J gave up 8 bases; unmatched junction bases: 3. The CDR3 contains 13 residues. CDR1 is KGHSH and CDR2 is LQKENI in the germline V gene. The CDR3 DNA follows: TGTGCCAGCTCACGGGGACAGGCCGAAAAACTGTTTTTT. Protein product: CASSRGQAEKLFF.